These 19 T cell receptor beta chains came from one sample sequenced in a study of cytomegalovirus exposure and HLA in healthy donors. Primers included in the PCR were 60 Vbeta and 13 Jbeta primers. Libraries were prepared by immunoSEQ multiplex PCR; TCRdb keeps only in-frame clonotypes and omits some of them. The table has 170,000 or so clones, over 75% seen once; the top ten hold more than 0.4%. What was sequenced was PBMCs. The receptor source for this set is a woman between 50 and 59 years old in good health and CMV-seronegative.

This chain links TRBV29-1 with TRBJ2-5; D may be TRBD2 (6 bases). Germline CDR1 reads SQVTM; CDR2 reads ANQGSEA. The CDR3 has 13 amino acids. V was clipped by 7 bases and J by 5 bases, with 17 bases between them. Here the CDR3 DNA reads TGCAGCGAGCTAGCGCCTGGCGGGGAGACCCAGTACTTC. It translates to CSELAPGGETQYF.

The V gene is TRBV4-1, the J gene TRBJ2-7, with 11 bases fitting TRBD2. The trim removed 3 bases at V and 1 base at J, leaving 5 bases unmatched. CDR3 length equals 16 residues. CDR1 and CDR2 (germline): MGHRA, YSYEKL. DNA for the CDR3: TGCGCCAGCAGCCATAAGACTAGCGGGAAGTCCTACGAGCAGTACTTC. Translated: CASSHKTSGKSYEQYF.

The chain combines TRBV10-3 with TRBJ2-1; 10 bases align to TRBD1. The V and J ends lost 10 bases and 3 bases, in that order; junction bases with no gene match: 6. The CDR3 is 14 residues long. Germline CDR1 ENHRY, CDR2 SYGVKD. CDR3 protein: CATETGGGYNEQFF. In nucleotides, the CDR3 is TGTGCCACCGAGACAGGGGGCGGCTACAATGAGCAGTTCTTC.

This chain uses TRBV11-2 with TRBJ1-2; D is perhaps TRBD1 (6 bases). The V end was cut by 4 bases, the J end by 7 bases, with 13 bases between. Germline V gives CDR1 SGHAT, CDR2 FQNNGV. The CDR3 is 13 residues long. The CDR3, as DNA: TGTGCCAGCAGCTCACAGGGTCTCACTGGCTACACCTTC. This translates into CASSSQGLTGYTF. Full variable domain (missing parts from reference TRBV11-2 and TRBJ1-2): EAGVAQSPRYKIIEKRQSVAFWCNPISGHATLYWYQQILGQGPKLLIQFQNNGVVDDSQLPKDRFSAERLKGVDSTLKIQPAKLEDSAVYLCASSSQGLTGYTFGSGTRLTVV.

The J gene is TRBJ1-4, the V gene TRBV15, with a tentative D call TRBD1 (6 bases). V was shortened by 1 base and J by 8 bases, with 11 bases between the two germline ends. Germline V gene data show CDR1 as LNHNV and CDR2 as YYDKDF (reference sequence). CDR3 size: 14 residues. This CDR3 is CATSRAGAWEKLFF. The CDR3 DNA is TGTGCCACCAGCAGAGCAGGGGCTTGGGAAAAACTGTTTTTT.

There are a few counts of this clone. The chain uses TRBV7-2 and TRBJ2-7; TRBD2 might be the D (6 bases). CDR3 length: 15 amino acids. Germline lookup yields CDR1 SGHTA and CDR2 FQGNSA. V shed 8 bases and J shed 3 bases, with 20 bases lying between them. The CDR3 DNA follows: TGTGCCAGCTCGGTCTCGGGACTTGCTGACTACGAGCAGTACTTC. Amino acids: CASSVSGLADYEQYF.

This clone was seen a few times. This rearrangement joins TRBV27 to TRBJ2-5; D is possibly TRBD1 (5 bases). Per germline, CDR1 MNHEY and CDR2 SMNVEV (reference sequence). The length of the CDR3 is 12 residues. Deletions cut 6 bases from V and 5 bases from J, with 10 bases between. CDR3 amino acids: CASSYKGETQYF. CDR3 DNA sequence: TGTGCCAGCAGCTACAAGGGGGAGACCCAGTACTTC.

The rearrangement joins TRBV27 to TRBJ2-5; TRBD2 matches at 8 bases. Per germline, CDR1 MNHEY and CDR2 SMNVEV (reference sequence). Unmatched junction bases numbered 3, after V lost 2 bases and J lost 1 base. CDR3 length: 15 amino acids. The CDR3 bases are TGTGCCAGCAGTTTAGTCGGGGGGGCCCAAGAGACCCAGTACTTC. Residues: CASSLVGGAQETQYF.

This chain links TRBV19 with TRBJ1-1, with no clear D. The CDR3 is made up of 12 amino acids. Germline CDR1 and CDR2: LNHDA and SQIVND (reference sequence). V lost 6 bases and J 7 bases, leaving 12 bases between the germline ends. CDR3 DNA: TGTGCCAGTAGAACGGGAACAAATGAAGCTTTCTTT. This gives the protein CASRTGTNEAFF. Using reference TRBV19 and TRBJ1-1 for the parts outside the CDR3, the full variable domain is DGGITQSPKYLFRKEGQNVTLSCEQNLNHDAMYWYRQDPGQGLRLIYYSQIVNDFQKGDIAEGYSVSREKKESFPLTVTSAQKNPTAFYLCASRTGTNEAFFGQGTRLTVV.

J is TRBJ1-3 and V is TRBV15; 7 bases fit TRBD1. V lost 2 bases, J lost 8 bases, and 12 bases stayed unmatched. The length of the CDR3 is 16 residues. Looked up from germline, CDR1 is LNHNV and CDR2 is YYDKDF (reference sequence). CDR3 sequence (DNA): TGTGCCACCAGCAGATCGTGGGACAGTCGGAGGGACACCATATATTTT. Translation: CATSRSWDSRRDTIYF. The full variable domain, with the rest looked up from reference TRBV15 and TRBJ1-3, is DAMVIQNPRYQVTQFGKPVTLSCSQTLNHNVMYWYQQKSSQAPKLLFHYYDKDFNNEADTPDNFQSRRPNTSFCFLDIRSPGLGDTAMYLCATSRSWDSRRDTIYFGEGSWLTVV.

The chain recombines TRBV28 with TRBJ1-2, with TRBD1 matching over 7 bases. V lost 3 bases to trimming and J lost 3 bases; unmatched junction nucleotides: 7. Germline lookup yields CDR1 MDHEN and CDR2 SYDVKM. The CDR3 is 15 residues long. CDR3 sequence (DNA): TGTGCCAGCAGTTTGGGGGACAGTCTATACTATGGCTACACCTTC. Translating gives CASSLGDSLYYGYTF.

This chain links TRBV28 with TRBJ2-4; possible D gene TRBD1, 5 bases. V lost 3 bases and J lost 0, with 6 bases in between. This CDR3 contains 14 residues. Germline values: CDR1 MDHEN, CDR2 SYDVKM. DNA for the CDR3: TGTGCCAGCAGTTTCCAGGGAGCCAAAAACATTCAGTACTTC. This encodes CASSFQGAKNIQYF.

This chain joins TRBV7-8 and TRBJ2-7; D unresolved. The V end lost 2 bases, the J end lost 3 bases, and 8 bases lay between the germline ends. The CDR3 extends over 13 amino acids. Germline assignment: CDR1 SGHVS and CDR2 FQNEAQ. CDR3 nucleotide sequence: TGTGCCAGCAGCTTATCGTCCCTCTACGAGCAGTACTTC. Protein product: CASSLSSLYEQYF.

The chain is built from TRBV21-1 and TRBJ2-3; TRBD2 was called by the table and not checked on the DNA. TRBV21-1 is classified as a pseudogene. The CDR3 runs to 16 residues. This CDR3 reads CASSNCGGGSTDTQYF. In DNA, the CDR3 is TGTGCCAGCAGCAATTGCGGCGGGGGTAGCACAGATACGCAGTATTTT.

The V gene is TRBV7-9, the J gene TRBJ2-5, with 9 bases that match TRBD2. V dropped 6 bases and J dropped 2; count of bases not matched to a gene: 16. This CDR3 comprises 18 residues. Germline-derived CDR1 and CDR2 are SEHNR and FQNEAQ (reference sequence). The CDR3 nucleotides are TGTGCCAGCAGTCAGGGGGTCCCCGCGACTAGCGGTCAAGAGACCCAGTACTTC. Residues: CASSQGVPATSGQETQYF.

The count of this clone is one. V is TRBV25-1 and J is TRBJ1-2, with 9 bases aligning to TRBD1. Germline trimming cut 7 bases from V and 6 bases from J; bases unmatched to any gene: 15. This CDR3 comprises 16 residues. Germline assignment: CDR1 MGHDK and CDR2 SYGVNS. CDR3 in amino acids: CASTRGTGRGIDGYTF. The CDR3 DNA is TGTGCCAGCACGAGGGGGACAGGGAGGGGAATAGATGGCTACACCTTC.

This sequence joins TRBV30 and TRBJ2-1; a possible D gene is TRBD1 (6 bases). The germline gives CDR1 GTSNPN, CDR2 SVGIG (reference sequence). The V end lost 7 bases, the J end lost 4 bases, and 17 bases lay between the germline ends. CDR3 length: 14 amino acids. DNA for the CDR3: TGTGCCTTGAGCGACAGGATACCTTACAATGAGCAGTTCTTC. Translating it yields CALSDRIPYNEQFF. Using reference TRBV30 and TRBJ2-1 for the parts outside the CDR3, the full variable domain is SQTIHQWPATLVQPVGSPLSLECTVEGTSNPNLYWYRQAAGRGLQLLFYSVGIGQISSEVPQNLSASRPQDRQFILSSKKLLLSDSGFYLCALSDRIPYNEQFFGPGTRLTVL.

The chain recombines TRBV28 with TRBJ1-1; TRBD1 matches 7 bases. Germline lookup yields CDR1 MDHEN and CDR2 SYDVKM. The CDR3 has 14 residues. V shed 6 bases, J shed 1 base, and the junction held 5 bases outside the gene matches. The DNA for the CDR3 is TGTGCCAGCAGCCCCGGGACAGAGAACACTGAAGCTTTCTTT. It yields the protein CASSPGTENTEAFF. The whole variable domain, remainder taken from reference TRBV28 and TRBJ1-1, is DVKVTQSSRYLVKRTGEKVFLECVQDMDHENMFWYRQDPGLGLRLIYFSYDVKMKEKGDIPEGYSVSREKKERFSLILESASTNQTSMYLCASSPGTENTEAFFGQGTRLTVV.

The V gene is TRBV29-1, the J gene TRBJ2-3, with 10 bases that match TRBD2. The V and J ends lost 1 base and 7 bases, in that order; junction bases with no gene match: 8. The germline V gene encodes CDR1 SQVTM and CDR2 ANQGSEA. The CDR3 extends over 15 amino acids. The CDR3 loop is CSVEVGSSGGNTQYF. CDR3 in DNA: TGCAGCGTTGAAGTAGGGTCTAGCGGGGGAAATACGCAGTATTTT.